This passage covers 29 T cell receptor beta chains from one sample sequenced in a study of blood T cell repertoires in COVID-19. Sequencing was performed with immunoSEQ multiplex PCR; in TCRdb, only in-frame clones are kept and a portion is missing. The data contain some 110,000 clones, about four fifths of them seen just once; the ten biggest clones take up roughly 14%. Sequenced sample: peripheral blood. All receptors derive from a woman of 80 years or more with acute or convalescent COVID-19.

V usage is TRBV9 and J usage is TRBJ2-5, with TRBD2 as a possible D gene (6 bases). Germline CDR1 is SGDLS and CDR2 is YYNGEE. Trimming cost V 4 bases and J 3 bases, with 16 bases left between them. The CDR3 totals 15 residues. The CDR3 loop is CASSPRDSTKETQYF. The CDR3, as DNA: TGTGCCAGCAGCCCCCGGGACTCTACTAAAGAGACCCAGTACTTC.

As DNA, the CDR3 is TGTGCCACCTCCCCCGACAGGACGGTCGAGTACTTC. Translating gives CATSPDRTVEYF. V and J are TRBV5-4 and TRBJ2-7, with D possibly matching TRBD1 (6 bases). Deletions cut 9 bases from V and 11 bases from J, with 21 bases between. The CDR3 sequence is 12 residues long. The germline V gene has CDR1 SGHNT and CDR2 YYREEE (reference sequence).

The genes are TRBV4-1 and TRBJ1-2; D perhaps matches TRBD1 (6 bases). This CDR3 has 15 residues. Germline V gene lookup returns CDR1 MGHRA and CDR2 YSYEKL. The V and J ends lost 0 bases and 8 bases respectively, with 16 bases between them. CDR3 sequence: CASSQERGRVKGYTF. CDR3 in DNA: TGCGCCAGCAGCCAAGAGAGGGGGAGGGTGAAGGGCTACACCTTC.

J is TRBJ1-5 and V is TRBV30; a possible D gene is TRBD1 (6 bases). The CDR3 runs 13 residues. Trimming took off 2 bases at V and 4 bases at J, with 9 bases between the two ends. CDR1 GTSNPN and CDR2 SVGIG come from the germline V gene (reference sequence). CDR3 in amino acids: CAWSKTGNQPQHF. CDR3 nucleotide sequence: TGTGCCTGGAGTAAAACAGGGAATCAGCCCCAGCATTTT.

This clone was observed once. The V and J genes are TRBV6-6 and TRBJ2-2; the D gene is possibly TRBD1 (6 bases). Germline V lookup: CDR1 MNHNY, CDR2 SVGAGI (reference sequence). V dropped 5 bases and J dropped 1 base, with 17 bases sitting between them. The CDR3 has 17 amino acids. The CDR3 coding sequence is TGTGCCAGCAGTCTCGGAACCCACAGGGTGAACACCGGGGAGCTGTTTTTT. Translating gives CASSLGTHRVNTGELFF.

The rearrangement links TRBV15 to TRBJ1-5; possibly TRBD1 for D (5 bases). The germline V and J ends were trimmed by 1 base and 0 bases, with 13 bases remaining between them. The germline V gene has CDR1 LNHNV and CDR2 YYDKDF (reference sequence). This CDR3 contains 17 residues. The CDR3 region is CATSRASGGNSNQPQHF. Written as DNA, the CDR3 is TGTGCCACCAGCAGAGCCTCGGGGGGTAATAGCAATCAGCCCCAGCATTTT.

The V call is TRBV5-5, the J call TRBJ1-6; 7 bases are shared with TRBD1. With 4 bases clipped from V and 7 bases from J, the junction kept 8 bases outside the gene matches. Looked up from germline, CDR1 is SGHKS and CDR2 is YYEKEE (reference sequence). This CDR3 comprises 15 residues. In DNA form, the CDR3 reads TGTGCCAGCAGCGCCCCCGGGACAGTAAATTCACCCCTCCACTTT. It encodes CASSAPGTVNSPLHF.

The V and J genes are TRBV18 and TRBJ2-2; 7 nucleotides agree with TRBD2. Trimming took 2 bases from V and 2 from J; bases not matched to a gene: 5. Germline V gene lookup returns CDR1 KGHSH and CDR2 LQKENI. The CDR3 covers 16 residues. The CDR3 reads CASSPALAVNTGELFF. As DNA, the CDR3 is TGTGCCAGCTCACCAGCCCTAGCGGTCAACACCGGGGAGCTGTTTTTT.

This clone was detected once. The chain is built from TRBV3-1 (or the pseudogene TRBV3-2) and TRBJ2-1, with TRBD2 identical over 7 bases. V was pared by 4 bases and J by 2 bases, with 5 bases of the junction left unmatched. CDR3 length equals 15 residues. CDR1 is LGHDT, CDR2 YNNKEL, per germline (reference sequence). Here the CDR3 reads CASSPGTTPYNEQFF. For the CDR3, the DNA is TGTGCCAGCAGCCCAGGGACTACCCCCTACAATGAGCAGTTCTTC.

In the case of this clone: The same CDR3 arises from other DNA sequences in this sample as well. DNA for the CDR3: TGTGCCAGCTCACCAGGACAGGGGGGCGAAAAACTGTTTTTT. Amino acids: CASSPGQGGEKLFF. The chain links TRBV18 to TRBJ1-4, with 10 bases matching TRBD1. In germline, CDR1 is KGHSH, CDR2 LQKENI. V lost 2 bases, J lost 8 bases, and 2 bases stayed unmatched. CDR3 length equals 14 residues.

V usage is TRBV29-1 and J usage is TRBJ1-1; D uncertain. Germline V gene lookup returns CDR1 SQVTM and CDR2 ANQGSEA. V was pared by 5 bases and J by 0 bases, with 13 bases between. The CDR3 is 14 residues long. CDR3: CSVNGGVMNTEAFF. The CDR3 coding sequence is TGCAGCGTTAACGGTGGAGTTATGAACACTGAAGCTTTCTTT. The variable domain in full, completed from reference TRBV29-1 and TRBJ1-1, reads SAVISQKPSRDICQRGTSLTIQCQVDSQVTMMFWYRQQPGQSLTLIATANQGSEATYESGFVIDKFPISRPNLTFSTLTVSNMSPEDSSIYLCSVNGGVMNTEAFFGQGTRLTVV.

The chain uses TRBV5-1 and TRBJ1-4; D is ambiguous. V was shortened by 4 bases and J by 0 bases, with 10 bases between the two germline ends. CDR3 length: 15 amino acids. Germline CDR1 and CDR2: SGHRS and YFSETQ. The CDR3 DNA reads TGCGCCAGCAGCCTGTTCCAGGCAACTAATGAAAAACTGTTTTTT. Its translation: CASSLFQATNEKLFF. Looking up the rest from reference TRBV5-1 and TRBJ1-4 gives the full variable domain: KAGVTQTPRYLIKTRGQQVTLSCSPISGHRSVSWYQQTPGQGLQFLFEYFSETQRNKGNFPGRFSGRQFSNSRSEMNVSTLELGDSALYLCASSLFQATNEKLFFGSGTQLSVL.

This clone was found a few times. The chain joins TRBV2 to TRBJ2-2, with 8 nucleotides matching TRBD2. There are 15 residues in the CDR3. V shed 6 bases, J shed 2 bases, and the junction held 5 bases outside the gene matches. Germline values: CDR1 SNHLY, CDR2 FYNNEI. This CDR3 is CASSGRERNTGELFF. The CDR3 DNA sequence: TGTGCCAGCAGCGGGAGGGAGCGAAACACCGGGGAGCTGTTTTTT.

V usage is TRBV5-1 and J usage is TRBJ2-3, with TRBD2 matching over 8 bases. The germline gives CDR1 SGHRS, CDR2 YFSETQ. The CDR3 covers 15 residues. Trimming removed 2 bases from V and 3 bases from J; junction bases left unmatched: 5. The CDR3 here is CASSFRTSGTDTQYF. For the CDR3, the DNA is TGCGCCAGCAGCTTTCGAACTAGCGGAACAGATACGCAGTATTTT. Full variable domain (missing parts from reference TRBV5-1 and TRBJ2-3): KAGVTQTPRYLIKTRGQQVTLSCSPISGHRSVSWYQQTPGQGLQFLFEYFSETQRNKGNFPGRFSGRQFSNSRSEMNVSTLELGDSALYLCASSFRTSGTDTQYFGPGTRLTVL.

The gene calls are TRBV2 and TRBJ2-4; 9 bases line up with TRBD2. CDR1 is SNHLY, CDR2 FYNNEI, per germline. This CDR3 has 14 residues. J gave up 5 bases and V 5 bases, and 4 bases lay outside the gene matches. CDR3 in DNA: TGTGCCAGCAGTCGGCCTAGCGGGGAAAACATTCAGTACTTC. Protein: CASSRPSGENIQYF.

A word on this clone: This same CDR3 is encoded by further DNA sequences in the sample. This chain joins TRBV5-1 and TRBJ1-5; 7 positions agree with TRBD1. The ends lost 4 bases at V and 4 bases at J; junction bases unmatched: 2. Germline values: CDR1 SGHRS, CDR2 YFSETQ. The length of the CDR3 is 13 residues. In DNA form, the CDR3 reads TGCGCCAGCAGCCTGGGACAGAATCAGCCCCAGCATTTT. Translation gives CASSLGQNQPQHF.

The rearrangement links TRBV4-2 to TRBJ1-1; D is unresolved. Per germline, CDR1 LGHNA and CDR2 YNFKEQ. The V and J ends lost 0 bases and 6 bases respectively, with 8 bases between them. The CDR3 is 13 residues long. The CDR3 DNA reads TGTGCCAGCAGCCAAGAATCGGGTTCTGAAGCTTTCTTT. Translated, it gives CASSQESGSEAFF.

CDR3 nucleotide sequence: TGTGCCAGCAGCCAACAGAACAGGGTTCACTACTACGAGCAGTACTTC. Translated: CASSQQNRVHYYEQYF. The chain joins TRBV3-1 (or the pseudogene TRBV3-2) to TRBJ2-7, with D possibly being TRBD1 (6 bases). V gave up 2 bases and J gave up 3 bases, with 17 bases separating them. This CDR3 comprises 16 residues. CDR1 and CDR2 from the germline V gene are LGHDT and YNNKEL (reference sequence).

This clone was seen more than once but under ten times. This chain connects TRBV27 to TRBJ1-1, with D hard to call. CDR1 and CDR2 (germline): MNHEY, SMNVEV (reference sequence). CDR3 length equals 13 residues. Trimming removed 3 bases from V and 0 bases from J, with 5 bases in between. Here the CDR3 reads CASSFLMNTEAFF. Here the CDR3 DNA reads TGTGCCAGCAGTTTCCTAATGAACACTGAAGCTTTCTTT.

This chain connects TRBV18 to TRBJ1-5; D possibly corresponds to TRBD1 (6 bases). V was clipped by 5 bases and J by 4 bases, with 12 bases between them. CDR3 size: 14 residues. Germline CDR1 KGHSH, CDR2 LQKENI. DNA of the CDR3: TGTGCCAGCTCAAACGACAGGAGTAATCAGCCCCAGCATTTT. This encodes CASSNDRSNQPQHF. Full variable domain (rest looked up from reference TRBV18 and TRBJ1-5): NAGVMQNPRHLVRRRGQEARLRCSPMKGHSHVYWYRQLPEEGLKFMVYLQKENIIDESGMPKERFSAEFPKEGPSILRIQQVVRGDSAAYFCASSNDRSNQPQHFGDGTRLSIL.

The chain is built from TRBV24-1 and TRBJ2-5; 10 positions match TRBD1. The junction had 9 bases not matched to a gene; V was cut back by 5 bases and J by 7 bases. Germline V gives CDR1 KGHDR, CDR2 SFDVKD. This CDR3 is built from 15 residues. The CDR3 DNA reads as TGTGCCACCAGTGGGGCAGGGACAGGGGCTTCGACCCAGTACTTC. Translation: CATSGAGTGASTQYF.

This chain joins TRBV9 and TRBJ2-5, with D perhaps matching TRBD2 (6 bases). Between the trimmed V and J ends, which lost 5 bases and 4 bases, there was a span of 12 bases. The CDR3 is 13 amino acids. Germline values: CDR1 SGDLS, CDR2 YYNGEE. CDR3 protein: CASSRAGGETQYF. The DNA for the CDR3 is TGTGCCAGCAGTCGAGCGGGCGGAGAGACCCAGTACTTC.

This clone showed up just a few times. The V gene is TRBV6-4, the J gene TRBJ1-2, with TRBD1 matching over 8 bases. J gave up 5 bases and V 4 bases, and 9 bases lay outside the gene matches. Germline CDR1 is MRHNA and CDR2 is SNTAGT. The CDR3 is 15 residues long. CDR3 region: CASSVNTGGRYGYTF. The CDR3 DNA sequence: TGTGCCAGCAGTGTCAATACAGGGGGGAGATATGGCTACACCTTC.

The chain links TRBV4-3 to TRBJ2-1, with a possible D match to TRBD2 (6 bases). Germline loops: CDR1 LGHNA, CDR2 YSLEER. The CDR3 extends over 16 amino acids. With 4 bases removed from V and 4 bases from J, the gap between germline ends came to 17 bases. DNA for the CDR3: TGCGCCAGCAGCCGGGGGGAGAGGGACGTATACAATGAGCAGTTCTTC. It is translated as CASSRGERDVYNEQFF.

The chain's CDR3 is CASSPFTSLNNEQFF. The DNA of the CDR3 is TGTGCCAGCAGCCCCTTCACTAGTTTGAACAATGAGCAGTTCTTC. The genes are TRBV6-2 or TRBV6-3 and TRBJ2-1; possibly TRBD2 for D (5 bases). Per germline, CDR1 MNHEY and CDR2 SVGEGT. The CDR3 is 15 residues long. With 6 bases removed from V and 5 bases from J, the gap between germline ends came to 17 bases.

The chain combines TRBV5-1 with TRBJ2-1, with TRBD2 as a possible D gene (6 bases). This CDR3 is 14 amino acids long. Per the germline V gene, CDR1 is SGHRS and CDR2 is YFSETQ. V was shortened by 3 bases and J by 3 bases, with 10 bases between the two germline ends. Written as DNA, the CDR3 is TGCGCCAGCAGCTGGGGGGACGACTACAATGAGCAGTTCTTC. This gives the protein CASSWGDDYNEQFF.

This clone has a handful of counts. The gene calls are TRBV29-1 and TRBJ2-2; tentatively, D is TRBD2 (6 bases). The V gene lost 5 bases and the J gene lost 8 bases, with 9 bases spanning the gap. This CDR3 is built from 11 residues. Germline CDR1 SQVTM, CDR2 ANQGSEA. The DNA of the CDR3 is TGCAGCGTTACGCGGGGAGGGGAGCTGTTTTTT. Translating it yields CSVTRGGELFF.

V is TRBV5-8 and J is TRBJ1-3, with unresolved D. Germline CDR1 reads SGHTS; CDR2 reads YDEGEE. V was shortened by 0 bases and J by 8 bases, with 15 bases between the two germline ends. The CDR3 extends over 15 amino acids. The CDR3 sequence is CASSLESASGYTIYF. In DNA, the CDR3 is TGTGCCAGCAGCTTGGAGTCGGCAAGCGGGTACACCATATATTTT. Supplemented by reference TRBV5-8 and TRBJ1-3, the full variable domain reads EAGVTQSPTHLIKTRGQQATLRCSPISGHTSVYWYQQALGLGLQFLLWYDEGEERNRGNFPPRFSGRQFPNYSSELNVNALELEDSALYLCASSLESASGYTIYFGEGSWLTVV.

The J gene is TRBJ2-7, the V gene TRBV5-1; tentatively, D is TRBD2 (5 bases). The CDR3 spans 14 residues. Germline-derived CDR1 and CDR2 are SGHRS and YFSETQ. V was trimmed by 0 bases and J by 4 bases, leaving 11 bases between them. The CDR3 coding sequence is TGCGCCAGCAGCTTGGGTAATGGCGGGTACGAGCAGTACTTC. Its translation: CASSLGNGGYEQYF. The whole variable domain, filled in from reference TRBV5-1 and TRBJ2-7, reads KAGVTQTPRYLIKTRGQQVTLSCSPISGHRSVSWYQQTPGQGLQFLFEYFSETQRNKGNFPGRFSGRQFSNSRSEMNVSTLELGDSALYLCASSLGNGGYEQYFGPGTRLTVT.